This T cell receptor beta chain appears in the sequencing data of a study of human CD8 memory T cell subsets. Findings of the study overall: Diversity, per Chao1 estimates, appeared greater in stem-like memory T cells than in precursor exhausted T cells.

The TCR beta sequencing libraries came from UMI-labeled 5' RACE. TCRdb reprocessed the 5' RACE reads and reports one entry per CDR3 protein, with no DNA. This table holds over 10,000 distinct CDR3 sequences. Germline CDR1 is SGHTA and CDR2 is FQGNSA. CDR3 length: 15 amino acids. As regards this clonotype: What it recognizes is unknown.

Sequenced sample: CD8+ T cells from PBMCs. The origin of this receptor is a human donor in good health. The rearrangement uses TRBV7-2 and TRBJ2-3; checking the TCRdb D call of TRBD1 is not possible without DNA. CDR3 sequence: CASSLGYRGTDTQYF. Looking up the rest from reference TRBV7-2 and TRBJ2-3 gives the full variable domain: GAGVSQSPSNKVTEKGKDVELRCDPISGHTALYWYRQSLGQGLEFLIYFQGNSAPDKSGLPSDRFSAERTGGSVSTLTIQRTQQEDSAVYLCASSLGYRGTDTQYFGPGTRLTVL.